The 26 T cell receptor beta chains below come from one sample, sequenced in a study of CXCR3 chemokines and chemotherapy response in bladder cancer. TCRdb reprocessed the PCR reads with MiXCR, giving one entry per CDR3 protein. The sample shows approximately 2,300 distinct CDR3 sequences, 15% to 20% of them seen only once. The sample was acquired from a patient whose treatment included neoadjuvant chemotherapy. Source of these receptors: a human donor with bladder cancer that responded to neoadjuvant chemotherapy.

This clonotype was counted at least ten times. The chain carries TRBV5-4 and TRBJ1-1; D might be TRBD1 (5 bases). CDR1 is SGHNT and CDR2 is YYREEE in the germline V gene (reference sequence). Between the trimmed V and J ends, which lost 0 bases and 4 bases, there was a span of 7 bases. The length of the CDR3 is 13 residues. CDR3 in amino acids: CASSLERGTEAFF. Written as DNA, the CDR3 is TGTGCCAGCAGCTTGGAGAGGGGCACTGAAGCTTTCTTT.

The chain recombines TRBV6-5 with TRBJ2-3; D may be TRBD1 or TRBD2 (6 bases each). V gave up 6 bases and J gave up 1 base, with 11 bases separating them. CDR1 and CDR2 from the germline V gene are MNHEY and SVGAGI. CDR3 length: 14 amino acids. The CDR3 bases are TGTGCCAGCAGACGGGGGCGCGGCACAGATACGCAGTATTTT. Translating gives CASRRGRGTDTQYF.

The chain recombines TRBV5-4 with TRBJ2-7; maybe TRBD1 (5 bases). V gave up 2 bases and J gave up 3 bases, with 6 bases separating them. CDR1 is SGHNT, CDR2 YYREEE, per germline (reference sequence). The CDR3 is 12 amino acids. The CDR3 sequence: CASSFDSYEQYF. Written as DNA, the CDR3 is TGTGCCAGCAGCTTCGACAGCTACGAGCAGTACTTC.

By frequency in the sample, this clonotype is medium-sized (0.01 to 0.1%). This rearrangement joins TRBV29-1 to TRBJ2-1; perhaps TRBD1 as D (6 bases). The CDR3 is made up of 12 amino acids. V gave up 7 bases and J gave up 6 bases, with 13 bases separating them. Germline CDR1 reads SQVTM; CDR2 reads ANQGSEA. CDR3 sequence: CSDIRDTNEQFF. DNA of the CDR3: TGCAGCGATATCCGGGACACCAATGAGCAGTTCTTC.

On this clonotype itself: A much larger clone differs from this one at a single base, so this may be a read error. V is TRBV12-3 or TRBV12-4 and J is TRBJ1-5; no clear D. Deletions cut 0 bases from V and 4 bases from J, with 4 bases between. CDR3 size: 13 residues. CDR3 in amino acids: CASSLAVNQPQHF. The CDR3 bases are TGTGCCAGCAGTTTAGCCGTGAATCAGCCCCAGCATTTT.

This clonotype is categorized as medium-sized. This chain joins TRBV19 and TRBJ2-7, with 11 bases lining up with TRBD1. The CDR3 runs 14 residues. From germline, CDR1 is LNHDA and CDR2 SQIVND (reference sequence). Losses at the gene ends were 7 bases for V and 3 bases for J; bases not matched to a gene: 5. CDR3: CASNTGTGGYEQYF. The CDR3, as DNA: TGTGCCAGTAATACCGGGACAGGGGGCTACGAGCAGTACTTC. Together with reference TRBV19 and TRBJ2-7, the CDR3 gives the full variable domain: DGGITQSPKYLFRKEGQNVTLSCEQNLNHDAMYWYRQDPGQGLRLIYYSQIVNDFQKGDIAEGYSVSREKKESFPLTVTSAQKNPTAFYLCASNTGTGGYEQYFGPGTRLTVT.

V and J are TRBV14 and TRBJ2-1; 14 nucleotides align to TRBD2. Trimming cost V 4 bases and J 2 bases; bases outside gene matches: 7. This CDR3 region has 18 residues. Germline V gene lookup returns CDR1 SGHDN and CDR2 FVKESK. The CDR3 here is CASSRAGTSGSPYNEQFF. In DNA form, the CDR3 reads TGTGCCAGCAGCCGAGCCGGGACTAGCGGGAGTCCCTACAATGAGCAGTTCTTC.

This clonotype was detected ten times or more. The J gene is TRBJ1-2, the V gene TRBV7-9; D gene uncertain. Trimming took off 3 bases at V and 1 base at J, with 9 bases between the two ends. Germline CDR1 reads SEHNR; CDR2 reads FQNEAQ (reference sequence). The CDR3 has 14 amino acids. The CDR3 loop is CASSFPTVNYGYTF. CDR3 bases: TGTGCCAGCAGCTTCCCAACAGTTAACTATGGCTACACCTTC. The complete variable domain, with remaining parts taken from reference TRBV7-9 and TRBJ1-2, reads DTGVSQNPRHKITKRGQNVTFRCDPISEHNRLYWYRQTLGQGPEFLTYFQNEAQLEKSRLLSDRFSAERPKGSFSTLEIQRTEQGDSAMYLCASSFPTVNYGYTFGSGTRLTVV.

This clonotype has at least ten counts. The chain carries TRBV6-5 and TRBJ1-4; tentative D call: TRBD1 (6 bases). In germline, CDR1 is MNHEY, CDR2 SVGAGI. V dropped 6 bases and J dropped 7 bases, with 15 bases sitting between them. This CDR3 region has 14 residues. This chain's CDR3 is CASRPYRDIEKLFF. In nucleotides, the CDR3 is TGTGCCAGCAGGCCGTACAGGGATATTGAAAAACTGTTTTTT.

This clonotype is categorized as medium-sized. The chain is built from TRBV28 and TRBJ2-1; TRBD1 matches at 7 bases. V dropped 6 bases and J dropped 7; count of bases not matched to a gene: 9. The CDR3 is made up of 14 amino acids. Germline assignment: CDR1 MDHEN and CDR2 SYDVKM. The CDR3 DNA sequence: TGTGCCAGCAGGTTGACAGGGATCTCTAATGAGCAGTTCTTC. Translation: CASRLTGISNEQFF.

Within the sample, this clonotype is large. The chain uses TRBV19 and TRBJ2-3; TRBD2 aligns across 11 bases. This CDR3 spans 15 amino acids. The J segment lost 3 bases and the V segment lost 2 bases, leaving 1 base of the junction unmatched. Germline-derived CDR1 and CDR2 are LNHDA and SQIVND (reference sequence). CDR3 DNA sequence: TGTGCCAGTAGTATAACTAGCGGGAGTACAGATACGCAGTATTTT. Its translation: CASSITSGSTDTQYF.

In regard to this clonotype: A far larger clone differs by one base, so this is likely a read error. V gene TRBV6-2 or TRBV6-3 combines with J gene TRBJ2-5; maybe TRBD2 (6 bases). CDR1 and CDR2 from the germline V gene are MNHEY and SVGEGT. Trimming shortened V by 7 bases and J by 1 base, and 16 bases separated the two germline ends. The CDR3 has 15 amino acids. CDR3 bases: TGTGCCAGCACACCAAAAACCGGGAGCCAAGAGACCCAGTACTTC. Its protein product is CASTPKTGSQETQYF.

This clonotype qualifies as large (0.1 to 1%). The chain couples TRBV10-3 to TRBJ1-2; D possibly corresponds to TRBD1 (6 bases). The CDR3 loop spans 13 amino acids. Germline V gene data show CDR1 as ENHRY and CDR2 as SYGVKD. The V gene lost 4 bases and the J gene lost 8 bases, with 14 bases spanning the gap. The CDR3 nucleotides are TGTGCCATCAGTGTTACAGGGCAAGGGGGCTACACCTTC. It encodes CAISVTGQGGYTF.

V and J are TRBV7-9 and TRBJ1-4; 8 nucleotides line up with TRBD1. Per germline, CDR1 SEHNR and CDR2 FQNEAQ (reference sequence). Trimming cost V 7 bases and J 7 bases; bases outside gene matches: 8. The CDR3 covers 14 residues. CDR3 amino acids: CASTLGQGGEKLFF. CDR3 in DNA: TGTGCCAGCACCCTAGGACAGGGAGGTGAAAAACTGTTTTTT.

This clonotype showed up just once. CDR3 protein: CASSEEQGARGYTF. The CDR3 DNA reads TGTGCCAGCAGTGAAGAACAGGGGGCGCGGGGCTACACCTTC. This chain uses TRBV6-1 with TRBJ1-2, with 9 positions matching TRBD1. Losses at the gene ends were 1 base for V and 8 bases for J; bases not matched to a gene: 5. CDR1 is MNHNS and CDR2 is SASEGT in the germline V gene. The CDR3 length is 14 residues.

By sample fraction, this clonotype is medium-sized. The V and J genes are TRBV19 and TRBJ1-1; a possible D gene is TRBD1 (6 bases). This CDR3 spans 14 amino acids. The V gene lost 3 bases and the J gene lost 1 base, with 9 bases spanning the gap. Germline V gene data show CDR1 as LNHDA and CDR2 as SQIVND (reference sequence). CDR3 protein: CASSIQGSNTEAFF. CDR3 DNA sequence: TGTGCCAGTAGTATCCAGGGGTCGAACACTGAAGCTTTCTTT.

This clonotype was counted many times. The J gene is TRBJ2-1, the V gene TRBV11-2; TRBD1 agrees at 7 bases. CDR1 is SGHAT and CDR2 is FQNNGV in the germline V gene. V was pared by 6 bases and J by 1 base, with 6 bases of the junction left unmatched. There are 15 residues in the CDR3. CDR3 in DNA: TGTGCCAGCAGATCGGACAGGACTTCCTACAATGAGCAGTTCTTC. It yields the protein CASRSDRTSYNEQFF.

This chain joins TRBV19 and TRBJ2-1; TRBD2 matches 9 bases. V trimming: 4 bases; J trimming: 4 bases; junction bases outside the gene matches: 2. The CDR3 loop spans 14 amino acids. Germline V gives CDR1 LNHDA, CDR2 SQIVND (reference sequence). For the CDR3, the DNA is TGTGCCAGTAGTAGTAGCGGGAGTTACAATGAGCAGTTCTTC. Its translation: CASSSSGSYNEQFF.

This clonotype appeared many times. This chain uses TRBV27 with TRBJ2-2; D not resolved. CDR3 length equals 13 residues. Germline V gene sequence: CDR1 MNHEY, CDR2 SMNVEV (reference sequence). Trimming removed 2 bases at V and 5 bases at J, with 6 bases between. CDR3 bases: TGTGCCAGCAGTTTAGGGCCGACCGGGGAGCTGTTTTTT. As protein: CASSLGPTGELFF.

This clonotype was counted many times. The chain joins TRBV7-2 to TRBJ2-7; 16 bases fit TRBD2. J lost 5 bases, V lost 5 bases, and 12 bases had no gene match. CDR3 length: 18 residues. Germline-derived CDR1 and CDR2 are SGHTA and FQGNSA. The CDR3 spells CASSLSPGTSGRGNEQYF. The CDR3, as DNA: TGTGCCAGCAGCCTAAGTCCCGGGACTAGCGGGAGGGGCAACGAGCAGTACTTC. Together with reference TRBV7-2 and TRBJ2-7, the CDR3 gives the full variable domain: GAGVSQSPSNKVTEKGKDVELRCDPISGHTALYWYRQSLGQGLEFLIYFQGNSAPDKSGLPSDRFSAERTGGSVSTLTIQRTQQEDSAVYLCASSLSPGTSGRGNEQYFGPGTRLTVT.

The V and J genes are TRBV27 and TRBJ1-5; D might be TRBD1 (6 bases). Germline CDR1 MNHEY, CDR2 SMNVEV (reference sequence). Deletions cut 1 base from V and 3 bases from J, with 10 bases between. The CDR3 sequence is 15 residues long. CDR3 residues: CASSLYGGYNQPQHF. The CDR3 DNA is TGTGCCAGCAGTTTATATGGGGGCTACAATCAGCCCCAGCATTTT.

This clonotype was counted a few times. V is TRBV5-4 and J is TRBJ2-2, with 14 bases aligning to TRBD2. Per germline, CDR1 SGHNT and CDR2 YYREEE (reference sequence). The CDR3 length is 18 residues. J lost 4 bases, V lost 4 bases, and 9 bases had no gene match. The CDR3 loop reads CASSLRTSGGFPTGELFF. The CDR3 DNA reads TGTGCCAGCAGCCTAAGGACTAGCGGGGGGTTCCCCACCGGGGAGCTGTTTTTT.

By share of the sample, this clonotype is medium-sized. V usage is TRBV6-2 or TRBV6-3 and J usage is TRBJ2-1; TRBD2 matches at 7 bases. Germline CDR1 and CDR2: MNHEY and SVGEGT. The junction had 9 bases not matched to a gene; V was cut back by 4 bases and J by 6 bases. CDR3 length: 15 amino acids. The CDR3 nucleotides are TGTGCCAGCAGTTCAGGGACTACCCCCCTCAATGAGCAGTTCTTC. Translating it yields CASSSGTTPLNEQFF.

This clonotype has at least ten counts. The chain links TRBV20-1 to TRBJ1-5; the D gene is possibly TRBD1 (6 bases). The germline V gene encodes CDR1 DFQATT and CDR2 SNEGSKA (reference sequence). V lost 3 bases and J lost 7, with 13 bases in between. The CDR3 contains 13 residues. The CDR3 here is CSASTGSGQPQHF. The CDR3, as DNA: TGCAGTGCTAGTACAGGGTCGGGACAGCCCCAGCATTTT.

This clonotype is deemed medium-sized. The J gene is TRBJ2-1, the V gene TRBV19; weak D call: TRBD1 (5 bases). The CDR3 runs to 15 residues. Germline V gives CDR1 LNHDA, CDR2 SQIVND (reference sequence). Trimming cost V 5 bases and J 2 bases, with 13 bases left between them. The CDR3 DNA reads TGTGCCAGTAGTCTAAGACAGATTACCTACAATGAGCAGTTCTTC. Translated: CASSLRQITYNEQFF.

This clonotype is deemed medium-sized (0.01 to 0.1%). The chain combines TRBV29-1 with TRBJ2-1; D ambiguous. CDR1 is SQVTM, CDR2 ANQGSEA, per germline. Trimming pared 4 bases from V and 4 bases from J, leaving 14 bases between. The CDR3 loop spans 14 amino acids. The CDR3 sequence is CSVVSNRGYNEQFF. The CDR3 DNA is TGCAGCGTTGTTTCCAACCGAGGTTACAATGAGCAGTTCTTC.